Detailed here is one T cell receptor (beta chain). As yet, its antigen is unknown. CDR1 is SQVTM, CDR2 ANQGSEA, per germline. This CDR3 contains 12 residues. Trimming shortened V by 8 bases and J by 4 bases, and 14 bases separated the two germline ends. The TCR beta profiling, which covered VDJ combination and CDR3 sequence, was carried out using genomic DNA as the template. Each CDR3 protein is one row after TCRdb ran MiXCR on the reads. The data hold over 150,000 distinct CDR3 sequences, with roughly 65% observed a single time. This sample stems from a study of CD8+CD57+ T cells in acquired aplastic anemia. Study information: Each DNA sample taken from sorted CD4+ and CD8+ cells came to roughly 3.5 ug on average. Study-wide points: About 29 CD8+ CDR3 sequences occurred in both the patients and the controls.

Only patients with CD8+CD57+ cell expansion on flow cytometry were chosen for sequencing. The enrolled patients all had severe acquired aplastic anemia. At blood sampling, none of the patients had yet received therapy. The gene calls are TRBV29-1 and TRBJ1-1, with D perhaps matching TRBD1 (6 bases). This TCR came from a human donor with aplastic anemia. Sequencing used sorted CD4+, CD8+, or CD8+CD57+ T cells (not recorded which) from PBMCs. For the CDR3, the DNA is TGCAGCATGATACAGGGTCGCACTGAAGCTTTCTTT. It is translated as CSMIQGRTEAFF. The full variable domain, in which reference TRBV29-1 and TRBJ1-1 provide the parts outside the CDR3, is SAVISQKPSRDICQRGTSLTIQCQVDSQVTMMFWYRQQPGQSLTLIATANQGSEATYESGFVIDKFPISRPNLTFSTLTVSNMSPEDSSIYLCSMIQGRTEAFFGQGTRLTVV.